This TCR beta chain was observed in a study of blood T cell repertoires in COVID-19. Study in general: Samples taken during acute and convalescent COVID-19 were collected in the United States, Italy and Spain. Sources were T cells, B-cell-depleted T cells, or PBMCs; the material itself was cDNA or gDNA.

V was shortened by 4 bases and J by 10 bases, with 20 bases between the two germline ends. The germline V gene has CDR1 LNHDA and CDR2 SQIVND (reference sequence). The CDR3 consists of 15 residues. Authors' processing steps: Nucleated cell counts were estimated from reference gene primer amplification. TCRdb keeps only in-frame clones here, not all; method: immunoSEQ multiplex PCR. That table gives V, J and clone size, and the DNA gave D and trimming. The sample consists of tens of thousands of clones, about 70% of them appearing once. V gene TRBV19 combines with J gene TRBJ2-1; possibly TRBD2 for D (6 bases). The TCR sequence derives from a woman aged 70 to 79 with acute or convalescent COVID-19. The sequenced material came from peripheral blood. The CDR3 region has the DNA TGTGCCAGTAGTAGGAGCGGGCCCGGGGAGAGGGAGCAGTTCTTC. This codes for CASSRSGPGEREQFF.